The T cell receptor (beta chain) under discussion was sequenced for a study of T cells expressing NK-cell markers. Study in general: From sorted CD3+CD56+NKG2C+, CD3+CD56+NKG2C- and CD3+CD56-NKG2C+ T cells came the TCR beta repertoires.

Comment on this clonotype: What it recognizes is unknown.

From the 5' RACE reads, TCRdb lists one entry per CDR3 protein and no DNA. The clone table shows around 380,000 distinct CDR3 sequences, with the ten largest holding roughly 10%. Broader study findings: CD8+ T cells in roughly six donors included dominant NKG2C+ clonotypes at roughly 1.0-7.0%. Clones of NKG2C+ T cells that had expanded were of unclear HCMV specificity.

Germline assignment: CDR1 ENHRY and CDR2 SYGVKD. This CDR3 region has 16 residues. This TCR came from a woman aged 45-59 years in good health. V is TRBV10-3 and J is TRBJ2-7; the TCRdb call, TRBD2, lacks DNA for checking. The sequencing input was blood T cells: a sorted CD56 or NKG2C T cell subset, CD4+ or CD8+ T cells, or bulk PBMC T cells (not recorded which). The CDR3: CAISEFAGLAGRKQYF.